What follows are 21 T cell receptor beta chains derived from one specimen sequenced in a study of control samples from healthy donors and cancer patients. Only in-frame clones appear in the TCRdb table, and some are missing; sequencing was by immunoSEQ multiplex PCR. The sample gives 260,000 or so clones, roughly 87% of which show up once; about an eighth is in the top ten. Sequenced material: PBMCs. The receptors originated from a woman aged 55-75 years with lung cancer.

This clone was detected only a few times. V and J are TRBV28 and TRBJ2-3, with D possibly matching TRBD2 (6 bases). Trimming stripped 5 bases from V and 8 bases from J, with 20 bases between. Germline assignment: CDR1 MDHEN and CDR2 SYDVKM. The length of the CDR3 is 15 residues. CDR3 coding DNA: TGTGCCAGCAGTGGAGGGACCAGGTTCAAACCTACGCAGTATTTT. Protein product: CASSGGTRFKPTQYF.

The chain is built from TRBV9 and TRBJ2-3, with 7 bases aligning to TRBD2. The junction had 18 bases not matched to a gene; V was cut back by 4 bases and J by 7 bases. CDR3 length: 17 amino acids. Germline V gives CDR1 SGDLS, CDR2 YYNGEE. DNA for the CDR3: TGTGCCAGCAGCTTCACCGCCGGGACGGGGGGTGGTAATACGCAGTATTTT. Its translation is CASSFTAGTGGGNTQYF.

This sequence joins TRBV10-3 and TRBJ1-1; 8 positions match TRBD1. V was clipped by 5 bases and J by 4 bases; unmatched bases: 3. The CDR3 totals 13 residues. The V gene's germline CDR1 is ENHRY and CDR2 SYGVKD. The CDR3: CAISPDRGTEAFF. The CDR3 coding sequence is TGTGCCATCAGTCCTGACAGGGGCACTGAAGCTTTCTTT.

V usage is TRBV5-1 and J usage is TRBJ2-5; a weak D match, TRBD2 (6 bases). From germline, CDR1 is SGHRS and CDR2 YFSETQ. This CDR3 has 14 amino acids. Trimming cost V 2 bases and J 3 bases, with 11 bases left between them. The CDR3: CASSFGRGKETQYF. The CDR3 DNA is TGCGCCAGCAGCTTTGGGCGGGGAAAAGAGACCCAGTACTTC.

The gene calls are TRBV5-1 and TRBJ1-5; D remains ambiguous. The V end lost 0 bases, the J end lost 9 bases, and 7 bases lay between the germline ends. The CDR3 runs 12 residues. The germline gives CDR1 SGHRS, CDR2 YFSETQ. The CDR3 protein is CASSLEGGPQHF. The CDR3 region has the DNA TGCGCCAGCAGCTTGGAAGGCGGGCCCCAGCATTTT.

The genes are TRBV28 and TRBJ2-7; 14 nucleotides match TRBD2. Trimming removed 4 bases from V and 6 bases from J; junction bases left unmatched: 8. This CDR3 is built from 16 residues. In germline, CDR1 is MDHEN, CDR2 SYDVKM. As DNA, the CDR3 is TGTGCCAGCAGTTCCGGGACTAGCGGGAGACGGTCCGAGCAGTACTTC. It encodes CASSSGTSGRRSEQYF.

This clone has just one count. The V and J genes are TRBV5-1 and TRBJ1-1, with TRBD1 as a possible D gene (6 bases). The V and J ends lost 0 bases and 5 bases respectively, with 11 bases between them. In germline, CDR1 is SGHRS, CDR2 YFSETQ. This CDR3 comprises 14 residues. CDR3 in DNA: TGCGCCAGCAGCTTGGTTGGGGGCGCAACTGAAGCTTTCTTT. As protein: CASSLVGGATEAFF.

Of note for this clone: The sample holds other DNA sequences that translate to the same CDR3. This rearrangement joins TRBV3-1 (or the pseudogene TRBV3-2) to TRBJ2-5; no clear D. The CDR3 runs 13 residues. Germline assignment: CDR1 LGHDT and CDR2 YNNKEL (reference sequence). V lost 0 bases, J lost 2 bases, and 4 bases lay in between. CDR3 nucleotide sequence: TGTGCCAGCAGCCAAGATTGGCAAGAGACCCAGTACTTC. It encodes CASSQDWQETQYF.

V and J are TRBV7-9 and TRBJ2-5; 11 bases align to TRBD1. Germline CDR1 SEHNR, CDR2 FQNEAQ (reference sequence). V gave up 2 bases and J gave up 4 bases; unmatched junction bases: 6. CDR3 length equals 16 residues. CDR3 loop: CASSLSGQGARETQYF. As DNA, the CDR3 is TGTGCCAGCAGCTTATCTGGACAGGGGGCGCGAGAGACCCAGTACTTC.

The chain links TRBV14 to TRBJ1-2, with no clear D. CDR1 SGHDN and CDR2 FVKESK come from the germline V gene. CDR3 size: 13 residues. The V end lost 0 bases, the J end lost 5 bases, and 7 bases lay between the germline ends. The chain's CDR3 is CASSQDRGYGYTF. CDR3 DNA sequence: TGTGCCAGCAGCCAAGATCGCGGATATGGCTACACCTTC.

The J gene is TRBJ2-7, the V gene TRBV3-1 (or the pseudogene TRBV3-2), with D perhaps given as TRBD1 or TRBD2 (5 bases each). The CDR3 contains 13 residues. Trimming left V 2 bases short and J 2 bases short, with 7 bases between. CDR1 and CDR2 from the germline V gene are LGHDT and YNNKEL (reference sequence). The CDR3, as DNA: TGTGCCAGCAGCCAACAGGGAGCCTACGAGCAGTACTTC. Translation: CASSQQGAYEQYF.

As DNA, the CDR3 is TGTGCCAGCAGCTTAATTCGACGGCGTAGGGGGGAGACCCAGTACTTC. Protein sequence: CASSLIRRRRGETQYF. This chain links TRBV7-9 with TRBJ2-5; D is possibly TRBD1 (6 bases). The CDR3 extends over 16 amino acids. With 2 bases removed from V and 5 bases from J, the gap between germline ends came to 18 bases. CDR1 SEHNR and CDR2 FQNEAQ come from the germline V gene (reference sequence). The full variable domain, with the rest looked up from reference TRBV7-9 and TRBJ2-5, is DTGVSQNPRHKITKRGQNVTFRCDPISEHNRLYWYRQTLGQGPEFLTYFQNEAQLEKSRLLSDRFSAERPKGSFSTLEIQRTEQGDSAMYLCASSLIRRRRGETQYFGPGTRLLVL.

The V and J genes are TRBV7-9 and TRBJ2-5, with 9 positions matching TRBD1. The CDR3 is 16 amino acids. V dropped 5 bases and J dropped 0; count of bases not matched to a gene: 7. Germline assignment: CDR1 SEHNR and CDR2 FQNEAQ (reference sequence). The CDR3 loop is CASSHRDREDQETQYF. In DNA, the CDR3 is TGTGCCAGCAGCCACCGGGACAGGGAGGACCAAGAGACCCAGTACTTC.

This sequence joins TRBV2 and TRBJ2-5; D is unresolved. Germline-derived CDR1 and CDR2 are SNHLY and FYNNEI. The CDR3 extends over 14 amino acids. Trimming took 1 base from V and 5 from J, leaving 11 bases between them. The chain's CDR3 is CASSEVIFGETQYF. As DNA, the CDR3 is TGTGCCAGCAGTGAAGTGATATTTGGGGAGACCCAGTACTTC.

This clone was seen a single time. The J gene is TRBJ2-1, the V gene TRBV15; 8 nucleotides match TRBD2. The CDR3 has 15 residues. V was clipped by 1 base and J by 5 bases; unmatched bases: 4. From germline, CDR1 is LNHNV and CDR2 YYDKDF (reference sequence). This CDR3 reads CATSRGRGAHNEQFF. Here the CDR3 DNA reads TGTGCCACCAGCAGAGGGCGGGGGGCCCACAATGAGCAGTTCTTC. Full variable domain (missing parts from reference TRBV15 and TRBJ2-1): DAMVIQNPRYQVTQFGKPVTLSCSQTLNHNVMYWYQQKSSQAPKLLFHYYDKDFNNEADTPDNFQSRRPNTSFCFLDIRSPGLGDTAMYLCATSRGRGAHNEQFFGPGTRLTVL.

The V call is TRBV5-1, the J call TRBJ2-7; D is undetermined. Germline V gene lookup returns CDR1 SGHRS and CDR2 YFSETQ. Trimming pared 6 bases from V and 0 bases from J, leaving 10 bases between. CDR3 length equals 13 residues. Here the CDR3 reads CASTEDGSYEQYF. The CDR3 region has the DNA TGCGCCAGCACCGAGGACGGCTCCTACGAGCAGTACTTC.

The chain carries TRBV6-5 and TRBJ1-1; D gene ambiguous. Trimming removed 4 bases from V and 6 bases from J, with 15 bases in between. Germline assignment: CDR1 MNHEY and CDR2 SVGAGI. This CDR3 comprises 14 residues. The CDR3 coding sequence is TGTGCCAGCAGTTCGGTCCCGAGGAAAGCTGAAGCTTTCTTT. This translates into CASSSVPRKAEAFF.

This chain uses TRBV10-3 with TRBJ2-3; D ambiguous. The V end was cut by 0 bases, the J end by 4 bases, with 8 bases between. From germline, CDR1 is ENHRY and CDR2 SYGVKD. The CDR3 extends over 14 amino acids. In DNA form, the CDR3 reads TGTGCCATCAGTGAGTCGTACACCCCAGATACGCAGTATTTT. Encoded protein: CAISESYTPDTQYF.

The chain carries TRBV28 and TRBJ1-2; D is perhaps TRBD1 (6 bases). Germline V CDR1 and CDR2: MDHEN, SYDVKM. The length of the CDR3 is 14 residues. V lost 3 bases and J lost 6, with 14 bases in between. The DNA for the CDR3 is TGTGCCAGCAGTTTGGGCTACAGGGAGGATGGCTACACCTTC. Translated: CASSLGYREDGYTF.

DNA for the CDR3: TGTGCCAGCAGCAAGGGGGACAGGGGTGTTCAAGAAAAACTGTTTTTT. As protein: CASSKGDRGVQEKLFF. The chain links TRBV7-9 to TRBJ1-4; 10 nucleotides agree with TRBD1. From germline, CDR1 is SEHNR and CDR2 FQNEAQ (reference sequence). CDR3 length equals 16 residues. The J segment lost 8 bases and the V segment lost 5 bases, leaving 11 bases of the junction unmatched.

CDR3 DNA: TGTGCCAGCAGTGTTACAGGGGGCACTGGCACTGAAGCTTTCTTT. It yields the protein CASSVTGGTGTEAFF. The chain links TRBV27 to TRBJ1-1; 9 nucleotides align to TRBD1. The V gene end was trimmed by 5 bases and the J gene end by 4 bases; junction bases not matched to a gene: 8. The CDR3 loop spans 15 amino acids. Germline V gene lookup returns CDR1 MNHEY and CDR2 SMNVEV (reference sequence).